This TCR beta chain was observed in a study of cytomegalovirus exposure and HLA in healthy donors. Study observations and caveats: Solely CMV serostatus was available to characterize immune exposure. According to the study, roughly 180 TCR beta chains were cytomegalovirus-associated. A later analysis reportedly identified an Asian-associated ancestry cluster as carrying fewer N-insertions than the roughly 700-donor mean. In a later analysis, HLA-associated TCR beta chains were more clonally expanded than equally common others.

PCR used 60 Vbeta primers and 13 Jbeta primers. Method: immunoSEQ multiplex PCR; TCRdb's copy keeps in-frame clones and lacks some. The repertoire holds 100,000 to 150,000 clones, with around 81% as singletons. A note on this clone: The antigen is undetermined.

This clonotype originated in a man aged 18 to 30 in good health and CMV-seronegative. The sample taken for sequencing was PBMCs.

The CDR3, as DNA: TGTGCCAGCAGGAAAACAGGGAATCCTGAAGCTTTCTTT. Translated, it gives CASRKTGNPEAFF. The genes are TRBV6-5 and TRBJ1-1; perhaps TRBD1 as D (6 bases). CDR3 length: 13 amino acids. The V and J ends lost 6 bases and 6 bases respectively, with 14 bases between them. From germline, CDR1 is MNHEY and CDR2 SVGAGI.